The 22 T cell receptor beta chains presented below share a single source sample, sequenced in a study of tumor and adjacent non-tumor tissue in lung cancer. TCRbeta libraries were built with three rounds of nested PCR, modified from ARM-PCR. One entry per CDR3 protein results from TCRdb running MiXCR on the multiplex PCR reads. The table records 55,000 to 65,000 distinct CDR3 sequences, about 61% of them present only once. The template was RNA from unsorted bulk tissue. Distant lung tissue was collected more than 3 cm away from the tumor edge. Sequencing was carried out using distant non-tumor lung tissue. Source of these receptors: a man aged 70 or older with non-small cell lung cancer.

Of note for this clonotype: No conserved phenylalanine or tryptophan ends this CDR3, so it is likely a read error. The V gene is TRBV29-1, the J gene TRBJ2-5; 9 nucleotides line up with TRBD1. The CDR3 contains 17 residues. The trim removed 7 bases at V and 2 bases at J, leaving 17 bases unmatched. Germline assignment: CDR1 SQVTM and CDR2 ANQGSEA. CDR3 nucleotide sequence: TGCAGCGCCCAACCCGCCGAGGGACAGGGCCTGCAAGAGACCCAGTACCTC. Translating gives CSAQPAEGQGLQETQYL.

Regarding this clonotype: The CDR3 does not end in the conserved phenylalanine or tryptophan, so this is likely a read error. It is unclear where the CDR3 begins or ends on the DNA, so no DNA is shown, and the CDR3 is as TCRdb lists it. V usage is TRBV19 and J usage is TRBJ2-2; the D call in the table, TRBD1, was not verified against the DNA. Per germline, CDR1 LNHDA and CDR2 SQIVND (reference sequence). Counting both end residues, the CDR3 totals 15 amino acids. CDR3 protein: CASSRGQGGTGELFL.

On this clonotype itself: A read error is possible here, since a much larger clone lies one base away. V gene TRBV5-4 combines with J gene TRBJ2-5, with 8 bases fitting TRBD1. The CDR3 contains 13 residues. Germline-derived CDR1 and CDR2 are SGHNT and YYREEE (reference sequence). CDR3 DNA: TGTGCCAACAGCTCTGACAGGGGAGAGACCCAGTACTTC. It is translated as CANSSDRGETQYF.

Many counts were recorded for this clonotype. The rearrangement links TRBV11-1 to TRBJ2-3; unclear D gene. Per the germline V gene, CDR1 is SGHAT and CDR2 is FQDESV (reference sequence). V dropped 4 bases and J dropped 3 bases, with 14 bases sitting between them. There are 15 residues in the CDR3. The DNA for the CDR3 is TGTGCCAGCAGCTCCAGACTGAGCAGGACAGATACGCAGTATTTT. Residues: CASSSRLSRTDTQYF.

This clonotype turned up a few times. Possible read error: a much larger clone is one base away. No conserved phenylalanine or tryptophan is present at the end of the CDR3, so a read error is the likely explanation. Here the CDR3 DNA reads TGCAGCGTTGAAAAGATGGCCACAGATACGCAGTATTAT. Residues: CSVEKMATDTQYY. This chain links TRBV29-1 with TRBJ2-3; D not certain. V shed 2 bases and J shed 2 bases, with 8 bases lying between them. The CDR3 consists of 13 residues. Germline CDR1 is SQVTM and CDR2 is ANQGSEA.

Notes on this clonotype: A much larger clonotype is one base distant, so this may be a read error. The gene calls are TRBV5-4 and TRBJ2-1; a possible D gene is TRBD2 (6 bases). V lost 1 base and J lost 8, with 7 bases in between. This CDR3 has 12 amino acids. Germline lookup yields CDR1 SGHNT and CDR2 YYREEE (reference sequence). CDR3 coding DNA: TGTGCCAGCAGCTTGACGGGGGATGAGCAGTTCTTC. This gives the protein CASSLTGDEQFF.

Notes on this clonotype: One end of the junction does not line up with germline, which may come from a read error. The CDR3 loop reads CASSDSAGGTNTQYF. The CDR3 DNA reads TGTGCAAGCAGTGACTCAGCGGGGGGCACAAATACGCAGTATTTT. The rearrangement joins TRBV6-4 to TRBJ2-3, with TRBD2 identical over 9 bases. This CDR3 is 15 amino acids long. Germline V gene sequence: CDR1 MRHNA, CDR2 SNTAGT.

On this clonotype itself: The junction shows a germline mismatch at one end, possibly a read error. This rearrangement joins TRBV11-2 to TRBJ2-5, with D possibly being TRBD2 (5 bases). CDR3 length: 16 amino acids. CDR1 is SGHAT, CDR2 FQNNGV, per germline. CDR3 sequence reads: CASSLIDWGLGETQCF. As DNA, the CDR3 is TGTGCCAGCAGCTTAATCGACTGGGGATTGGGAGAGACCCAGTGCTTC.

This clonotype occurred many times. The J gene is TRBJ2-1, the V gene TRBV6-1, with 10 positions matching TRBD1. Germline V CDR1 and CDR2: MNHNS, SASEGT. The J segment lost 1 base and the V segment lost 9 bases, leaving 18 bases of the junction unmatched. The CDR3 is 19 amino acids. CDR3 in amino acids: CASSGQGNRGSRSYNEQFF. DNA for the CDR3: TGTGCCAGTTCGGGACAGGGGAATCGTGGTAGTAGATCCTACAATGAGCAGTTCTTC.

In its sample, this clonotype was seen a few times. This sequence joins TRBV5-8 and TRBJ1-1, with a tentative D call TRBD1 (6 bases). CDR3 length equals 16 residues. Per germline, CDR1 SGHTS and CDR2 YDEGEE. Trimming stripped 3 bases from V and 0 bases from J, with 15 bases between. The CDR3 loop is CASSSQNRDMNTEAFF. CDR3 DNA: TGTGCCAGCAGCTCTCAAAACAGGGACATGAACACTGAAGCTTTCTTT.

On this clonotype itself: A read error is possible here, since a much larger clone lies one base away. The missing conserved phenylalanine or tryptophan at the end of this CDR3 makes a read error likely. The CDR3, as DNA: TGTGCCAGCAGCCCGGGACTAGCGGGAGGCCCCCTCTACGAGCAGTACTCC. This translates into CASSPGLAGGPLYEQYS. The V call is TRBV9, the J call TRBJ2-7; 15 bases agree with TRBD2. Germline CDR1 is SGDLS and CDR2 is YYNGEE. V shed 4 bases, J shed 3 bases, and the junction held 8 bases outside the gene matches. CDR3 length: 17 amino acids.

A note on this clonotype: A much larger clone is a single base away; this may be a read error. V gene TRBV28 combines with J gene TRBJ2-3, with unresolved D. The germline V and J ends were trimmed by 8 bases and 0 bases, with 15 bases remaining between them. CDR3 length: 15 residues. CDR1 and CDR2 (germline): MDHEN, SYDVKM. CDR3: CASGLQSSSTDTQYF. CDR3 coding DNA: TGTGCCAGCGGTCTACAATCAAGTAGCACAGATACGCAGTATTTT.

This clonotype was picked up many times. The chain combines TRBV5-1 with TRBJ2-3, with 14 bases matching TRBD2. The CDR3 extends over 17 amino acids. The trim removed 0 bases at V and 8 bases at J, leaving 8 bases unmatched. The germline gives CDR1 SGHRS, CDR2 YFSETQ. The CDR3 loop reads CASSLGPRGTSGSTQYF. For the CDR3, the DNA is TGCGCCAGCAGCTTGGGCCCGAGGGGGACTAGCGGGAGTACGCAGTATTTT.

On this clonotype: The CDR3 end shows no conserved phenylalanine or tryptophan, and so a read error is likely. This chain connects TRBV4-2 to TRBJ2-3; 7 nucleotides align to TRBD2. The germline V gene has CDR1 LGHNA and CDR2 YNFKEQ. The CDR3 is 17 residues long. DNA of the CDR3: TGTGCCAGCAGCCAGGGTCGACTAACGACTAGCAGAGATACACAGTATCTT. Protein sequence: CASSQGRLTTSRDTQYL.

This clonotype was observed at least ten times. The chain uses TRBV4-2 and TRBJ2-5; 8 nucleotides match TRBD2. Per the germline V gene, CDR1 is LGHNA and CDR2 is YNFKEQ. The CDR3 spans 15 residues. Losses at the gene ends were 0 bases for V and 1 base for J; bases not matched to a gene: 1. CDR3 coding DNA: TGTGCCAGCAGCCAAGATCGGGGGGGCCAAGAGACCCAGTACTTC. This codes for CASSQDRGGQETQYF.

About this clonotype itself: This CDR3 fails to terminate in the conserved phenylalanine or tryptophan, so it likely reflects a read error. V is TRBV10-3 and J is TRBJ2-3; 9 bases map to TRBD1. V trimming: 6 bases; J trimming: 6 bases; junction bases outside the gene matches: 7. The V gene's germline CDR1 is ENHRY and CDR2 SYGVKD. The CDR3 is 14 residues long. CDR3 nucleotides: TGTGCCATCAGAGTACAGGGGGCGTTGGATACGCAGTATTTG. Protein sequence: CAIRVQGALDTQYL.

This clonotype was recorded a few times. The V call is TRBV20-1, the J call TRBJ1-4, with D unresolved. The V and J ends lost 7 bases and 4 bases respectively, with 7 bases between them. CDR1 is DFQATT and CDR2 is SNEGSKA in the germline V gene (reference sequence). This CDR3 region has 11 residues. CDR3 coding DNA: TGCAGTGTTGACAATAATGAAAAACTGTTTTTT. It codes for CSVDNNEKLFF.

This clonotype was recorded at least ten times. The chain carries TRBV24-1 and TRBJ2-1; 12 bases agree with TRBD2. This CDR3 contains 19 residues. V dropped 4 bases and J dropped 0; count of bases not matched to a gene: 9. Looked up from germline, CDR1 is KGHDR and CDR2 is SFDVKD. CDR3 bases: TGTGCCACCAGTGAGGGGGGACTAGCGGGCCGGAGCTCCTACAATGAGCAGTTCTTC. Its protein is CATSEGGLAGRSSYNEQFF.

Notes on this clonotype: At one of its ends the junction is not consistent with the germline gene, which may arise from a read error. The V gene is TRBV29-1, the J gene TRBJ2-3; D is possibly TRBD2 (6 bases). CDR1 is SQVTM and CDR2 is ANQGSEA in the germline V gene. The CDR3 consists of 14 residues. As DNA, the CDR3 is TGCAGCGTTGCCCTCCGGAGGGGTCAAGATACGCAATATTTT. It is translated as CSVALRRGQDTQYF.

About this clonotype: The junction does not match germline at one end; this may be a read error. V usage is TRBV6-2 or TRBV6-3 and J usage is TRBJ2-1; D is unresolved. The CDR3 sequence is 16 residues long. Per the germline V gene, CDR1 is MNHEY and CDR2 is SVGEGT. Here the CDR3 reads CASTYGMGLRGNEQLF. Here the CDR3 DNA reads TGTGCCAGCACCTACGGCATGGGCTTACGTGGCAATGAGCAGCTCTTC.

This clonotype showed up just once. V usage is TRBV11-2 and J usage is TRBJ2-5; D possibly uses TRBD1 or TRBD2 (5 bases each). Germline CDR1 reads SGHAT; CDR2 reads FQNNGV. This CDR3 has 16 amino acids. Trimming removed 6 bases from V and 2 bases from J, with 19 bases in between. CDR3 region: CASRVDGASLQETQYF. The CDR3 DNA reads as TGTGCCAGCAGGGTAGATGGGGCTAGCCTTCAAGAGACCCAGTACTTC. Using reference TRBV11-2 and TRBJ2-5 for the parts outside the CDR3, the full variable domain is EAGVAQSPRYKIIEKRQSVAFWCNPISGHATLYWYQQILGQGPKLLIQFQNNGVVDDSQLPKDRFSAERLKGVDSTLKIQPAKLEDSAVYLCASRVDGASLQETQYFGPGTRLLVL.

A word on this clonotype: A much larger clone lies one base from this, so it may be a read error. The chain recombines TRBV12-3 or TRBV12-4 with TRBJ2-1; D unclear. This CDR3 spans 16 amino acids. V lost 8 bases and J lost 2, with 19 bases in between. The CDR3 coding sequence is TGTGCCAGCGACACAGCGTTACCATGGACCTACAATGAGCAGTTCTTC. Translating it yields CASDTALPWTYNEQFF.